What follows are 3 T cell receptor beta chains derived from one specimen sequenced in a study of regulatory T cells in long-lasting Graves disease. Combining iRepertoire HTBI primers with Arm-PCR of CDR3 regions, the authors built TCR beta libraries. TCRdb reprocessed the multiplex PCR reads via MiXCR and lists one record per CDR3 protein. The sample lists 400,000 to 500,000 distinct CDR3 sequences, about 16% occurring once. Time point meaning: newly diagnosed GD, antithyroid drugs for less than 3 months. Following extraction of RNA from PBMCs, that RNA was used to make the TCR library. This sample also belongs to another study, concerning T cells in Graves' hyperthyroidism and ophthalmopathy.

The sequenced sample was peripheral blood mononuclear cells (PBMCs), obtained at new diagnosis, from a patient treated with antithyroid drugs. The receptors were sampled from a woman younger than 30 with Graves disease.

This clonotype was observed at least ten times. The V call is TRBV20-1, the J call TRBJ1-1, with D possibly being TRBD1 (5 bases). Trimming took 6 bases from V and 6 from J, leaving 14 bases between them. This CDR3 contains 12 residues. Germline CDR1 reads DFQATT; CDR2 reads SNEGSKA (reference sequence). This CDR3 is CSATGTAAEAFF. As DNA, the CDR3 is TGCAGTGCCACCGGGACGGCAGCTGAAGCTTTCTTT.

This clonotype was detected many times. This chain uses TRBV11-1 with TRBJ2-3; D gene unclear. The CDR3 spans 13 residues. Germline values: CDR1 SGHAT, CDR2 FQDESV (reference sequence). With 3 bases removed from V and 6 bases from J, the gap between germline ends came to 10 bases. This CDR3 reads CASSFDSVDTQYF. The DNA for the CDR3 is TGTGCCAGCAGCTTTGACTCCGTTGATACGCAGTATTTT.

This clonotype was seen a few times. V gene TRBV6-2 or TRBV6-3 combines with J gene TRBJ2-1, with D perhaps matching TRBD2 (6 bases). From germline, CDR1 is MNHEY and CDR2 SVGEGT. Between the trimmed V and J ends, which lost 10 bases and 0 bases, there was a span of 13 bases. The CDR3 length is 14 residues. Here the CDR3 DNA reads TGTGCCACCGTCGGAGGGAGCTCCTACAATGAGCAGTTCTTC. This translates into CATVGGSSYNEQFF.